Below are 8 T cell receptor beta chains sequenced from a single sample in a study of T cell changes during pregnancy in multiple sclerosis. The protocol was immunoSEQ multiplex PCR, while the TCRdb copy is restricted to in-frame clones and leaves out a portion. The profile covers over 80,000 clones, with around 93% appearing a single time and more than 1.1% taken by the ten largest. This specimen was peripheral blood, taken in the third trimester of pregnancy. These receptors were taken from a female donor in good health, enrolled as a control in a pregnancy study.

CDR3 sequence: CASSPTGRQETQYF. The CDR3 DNA reads as TGTGCCAGCAGCCCCACCGGGAGACAAGAGACCCAGTACTTC. V is TRBV5-6 and J is TRBJ2-5; D possibly corresponds to TRBD2 (6 bases). Trimming pared 4 bases from V and 2 bases from J, leaving 12 bases between. CDR1 is SGHDT and CDR2 is YYEEEE in the germline V gene. The CDR3 is 14 amino acids.

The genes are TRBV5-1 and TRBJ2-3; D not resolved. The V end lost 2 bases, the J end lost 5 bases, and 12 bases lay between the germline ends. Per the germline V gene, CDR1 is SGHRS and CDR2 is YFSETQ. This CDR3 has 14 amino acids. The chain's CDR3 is CASSLGVLQDTQYF. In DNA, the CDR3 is TGCGCCAGCAGCTTAGGAGTGCTTCAAGATACGCAGTATTTT.

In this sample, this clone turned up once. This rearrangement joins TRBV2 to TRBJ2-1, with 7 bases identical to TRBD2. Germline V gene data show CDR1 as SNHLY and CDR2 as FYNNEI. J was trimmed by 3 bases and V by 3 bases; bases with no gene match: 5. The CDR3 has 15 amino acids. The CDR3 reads CASSESGNSYNEQFF. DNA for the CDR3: TGTGCCAGCAGTGAGAGCGGGAACAGCTACAATGAGCAGTTCTTC.

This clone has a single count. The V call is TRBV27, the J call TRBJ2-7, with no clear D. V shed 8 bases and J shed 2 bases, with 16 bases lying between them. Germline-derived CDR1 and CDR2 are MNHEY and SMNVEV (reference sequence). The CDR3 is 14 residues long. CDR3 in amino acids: CASRPSVSAYEQYF. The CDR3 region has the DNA TGTGCCAGCCGCCCTAGTGTGAGCGCCTACGAGCAGTACTTC.

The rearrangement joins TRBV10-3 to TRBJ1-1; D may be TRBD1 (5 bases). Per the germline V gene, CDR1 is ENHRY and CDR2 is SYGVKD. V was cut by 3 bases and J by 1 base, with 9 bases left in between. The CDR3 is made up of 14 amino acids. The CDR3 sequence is CAISDLQGNTEAFF. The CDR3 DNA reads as TGTGCCATCAGTGATTTGCAGGGGAACACTGAAGCTTTCTTT.

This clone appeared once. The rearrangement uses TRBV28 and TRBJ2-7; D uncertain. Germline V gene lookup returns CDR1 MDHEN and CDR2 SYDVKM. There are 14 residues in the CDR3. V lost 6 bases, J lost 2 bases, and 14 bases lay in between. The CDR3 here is CASRGSAATYEQYF. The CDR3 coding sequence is TGTGCCAGCAGAGGTAGTGCGGCTACCTACGAGCAGTACTTC.

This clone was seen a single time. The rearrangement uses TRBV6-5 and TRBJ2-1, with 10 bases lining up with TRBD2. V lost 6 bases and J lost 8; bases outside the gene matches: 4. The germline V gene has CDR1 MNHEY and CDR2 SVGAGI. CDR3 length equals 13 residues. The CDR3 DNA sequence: TGTGCCAGCAGACCTAGCGGGGGTGATGAGCAGTTCTTC. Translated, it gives CASRPSGGDEQFF.

As DNA, the CDR3 is TGCGCCAGCAGCCCCGGACAGCCGTACAATGAGCAGTTCTTC. Translating gives CASSPGQPYNEQFF. This chain connects TRBV5-1 to TRBJ2-1; maybe TRBD1 (6 bases). The CDR3 runs 14 residues. In germline, CDR1 is SGHRS, CDR2 YFSETQ. V gave up 4 bases and J gave up 4 bases, with 12 bases separating them.